The present T cell receptor beta chain was sequenced within a study of human T cells and chemical hapten exposure. TCRdb called the RACE reads again in MiXCR, with one record for every CDR3 protein. The sample lists around 130,000 distinct CDR3 sequences; approximately 9.5% were seen once. Time point specified: healthy volunteer bleed at 2 weeks. Blood, whole and unfractionated, served as the source for total RNA extraction. This clonotype appeared many times. Losses at the gene ends were 2 bases for V and 3 bases for J; bases not matched to a gene: 10. This CDR3 is built from 16 residues. Germline-derived CDR1 and CDR2 are DFQATT and SNEGSKA (reference sequence).

This sequence originates from a male donor in good health. Some clones in this sample may be carry-over from other donors' samples. The J gene is TRBJ1-1, the V gene TRBV20-1, with 9 bases fitting TRBD1. Sequencing used whole blood. In nucleotides, the CDR3 is TGCAGTGCTAGACGAGGAGGAAGGGACAGGGACACTGAAGCTTTCTTT. Translated, it gives CSARRGGRDRDTEAFF.